This T cell receptor (beta chain) was recorded in a study of shared clonotypes between healthy human individuals. Whole-study context: Ranging from 18 to 49 in age, donors were two women and a few men. Overall study results and limits: Clonotypes not shared had lower generation probabilities than those common to all four donors. Apart from blood, nothing was sampled; tissue repertoires likely differ.

Produced via immunoSEQ multiplex PCR; TCRdb's table is partial and in-frame only. This sample has about a million clones, with 60% to 80% found just once. Investigators divided CD4+ cells into CD45RA+ naive and CD45RA-negative memory subsets. Worth noting for this clone: What it binds is unknown.

V dropped 5 bases and J dropped 14; count of bases not matched to a gene: 17. Germline V gene sequence: CDR1 SGHAT, CDR2 FQNNGV. There are 14 residues in the CDR3. The specimen sequenced was memory CD4+ T cells sorted from blood. Sample subset: CD45RA-negative fraction. The receptor was derived from a man younger than 35 in good health. The chain carries TRBV11-2 and TRBJ2-5, with TRBD2 matching over 7 bases. The CDR3 is CASSPQAGTTPGYF. Written as DNA, the CDR3 is TGTGCCAGCAGCCCCCAAGCGGGAACCACCCCGGGTTACTTC.